The 20 T cell receptor beta chains presented below share a single source sample, sequenced in a study of a mutant IDH1 vaccine in newly diagnosed glioma. Their antigens are not known. Clones were read by immunoSEQ multiplex PCR, and TCRdb kept only the in-frame ones, dropping some. The table records some 30,000 clones, 81% of them present only once. The time point is: week 35, safety follow-up. Vaccination comprised doses that each held 300 ug of mutant IDH1 20-mer peptide, plus topical imiquimod. The starting material was PBMCs, obtained from a glioma patient whose treatment included an IDH1 peptide vaccine. The receptors come from a man in his thirties or forties with glioma.

The sample holds one count of this clone. The V call is TRBV6-5, the J call TRBJ2-5, with TRBD1 matching 7 bases. With V trimmed by 5 bases and J by 2 bases, 5 bases remained unmatched. The V gene's germline CDR1 is MNHEY and CDR2 SVGAGI. There are 14 residues in the CDR3. Written as DNA, the CDR3 is TGTGCCAGCAGTGACAGGGACGGTCAAGAGACCCAGTACTTC. Residues: CASSDRDGQETQYF.

This clone was observed a single time. The chain employs TRBV2 and TRBJ1-4, with a weak D call TRBD1 (5 bases). The CDR3 has 12 residues. Trimming took 9 bases from V and 7 from J, leaving 12 bases between them. From germline, CDR1 is SNHLY and CDR2 FYNNEI. The chain's CDR3 is CASRGVSEKLFF. The CDR3 coding sequence is TGTGCCAGTCGGGGGGTCTCTGAAAAACTGTTTTTT.

The gene calls are TRBV7-2 and TRBJ2-4; TRBD1 is a possible D gene (5 bases). The germline V gene encodes CDR1 SGHTA and CDR2 FQGNSA. Trimming took 1 base from V and 0 from J, leaving 10 bases between them. The CDR3 has 16 residues. CDR3 DNA sequence: TGTGCCAGCAGCTTAGGGCCTGACAGAGCCAAAAACATTCAGTACTTC. It codes for CASSLGPDRAKNIQYF.

This clone was detected only a few times. The V call is TRBV11-2, the J call TRBJ1-5; 7 bases are shared with TRBD1. The CDR3 covers 15 residues. V lost 5 bases to trimming and J lost 6 bases; unmatched junction nucleotides: 10. Germline CDR1 SGHAT, CDR2 FQNNGV. CDR3: CASSPGQGGSQPQHF. The CDR3 DNA reads TGTGCCAGCAGCCCGGGACAAGGGGGCAGTCAGCCCCAGCATTTT.

This clone was observed a few times. The chain carries TRBV7-9 and TRBJ1-5; 10 positions agree with TRBD1. J was trimmed by 4 bases and V by 3 bases; bases with no gene match: 6. CDR3 size: 16 residues. From germline, CDR1 is SEHNR and CDR2 FQNEAQ (reference sequence). CDR3 protein: CASSLTGTGVNQPQHF. The CDR3 region has the DNA TGTGCCAGCAGCTTGACCGGGACAGGGGTTAATCAGCCCCAGCATTTT.

The J gene is TRBJ1-3, the V gene TRBV27; D remains ambiguous. CDR1 and CDR2 (germline): MNHEY, SMNVEV (reference sequence). The CDR3 contains 11 residues. The germline V and J ends were trimmed by 4 bases and 2 bases, with 0 bases remaining between them. CDR3 in DNA: TGTGCCAGCAGTTCTGGAAACACCATATATTTT. It yields the protein CASSSGNTIYF.

This clone has more than one count but fewer than ten. Here the CDR3 DNA reads TGTGCCAGCAGTTACTCGAGCATCCACTACGAGCAGTACTTC. Protein: CASSYSSIHYEQYF. The chain has TRBV6-5 and TRBJ2-7; D call uncertain. This CDR3 region has 14 residues. With 0 bases removed from V and 3 bases from J, the gap between germline ends came to 9 bases. Germline loops: CDR1 MNHEY, CDR2 SVGAGI.

CDR3 sequence (DNA): TGTGCCAGCACCAAGACAGGGGGGCCGACTAACTATGGCTACACCTTC. This gives the protein CASTKTGGPTNYGYTF. The chain recombines TRBV2 with TRBJ1-2; TRBD1 matches at 9 bases. Germline assignment: CDR1 SNHLY and CDR2 FYNNEI. V trimming: 7 bases; J trimming: 0 bases; junction bases outside the gene matches: 9. CDR3 length: 16 amino acids.

As for this clone: The junction does not match germline at one end; this may be a read error. The rearrangement links TRBV5-6 to TRBJ2-2; 7 nucleotides align to TRBD2. This CDR3 comprises 15 residues. The germline CDR1 and CDR2 sequences are SGHDT and YYEEEE. The CDR3 sequence: CASSLGGGHAGELFF. The CDR3 DNA is TGTGCCAGCAGTTTGGGGGGGGGTCACGCCGGGGAGCTGTTTTTT.

This sequence joins TRBV6-1 and TRBJ2-3, with no clear D. Trimming cost V 1 base and J 6 bases, with 5 bases left between them. The CDR3 extends over 12 amino acids. The germline V gene has CDR1 MNHNS and CDR2 SASEGT. CDR3 DNA: TGTGCCAGCAGTGAAGTGGGGGATACGCAGTATTTT. Translation: CASSEVGDTQYF.

This clone was counted once. CDR3 protein: CASSIEGGSTDTQYF. The CDR3 DNA is TGTGCCAGTAGTATAGAGGGCGGGAGCACAGATACGCAGTATTTT. The J gene is TRBJ2-3, the V gene TRBV19; perhaps TRBD2 as D (5 bases). The CDR3 runs to 15 residues. Per the germline V gene, CDR1 is LNHDA and CDR2 is SQIVND (reference sequence). V was shortened by 0 bases and J by 0 bases, with 7 bases between the two germline ends.

The genes are TRBV7-9 and TRBJ1-2, with 8 bases identical to TRBD1. V dropped 5 bases and J dropped 4; count of bases not matched to a gene: 6. Germline CDR1 is SEHNR and CDR2 is FQNEAQ (reference sequence). CDR3 size: 14 residues. The CDR3: CASSPGQGFYGYTF. In nucleotides, the CDR3 is TGTGCCAGCAGCCCCGGACAGGGATTCTATGGCTACACCTTC.

The sample holds one count of this clone. The chain links TRBV19 to TRBJ2-7, with D possibly matching TRBD1 (6 bases). V was shortened by 9 bases and J by 2 bases, with 11 bases between the two germline ends. This CDR3 is 12 amino acids long. Germline V lookup: CDR1 LNHDA, CDR2 SQIVND (reference sequence). The CDR3 DNA reads as TGTGCCAGCCGACAGGCCCCCTACGAGCAGTACTTC. Encoded protein: CASRQAPYEQYF. The variable domain in full, with the rest retrieved from reference TRBV19 and TRBJ2-7, is DGGITQSPKYLFRKEGQNVTLSCEQNLNHDAMYWYRQDPGQGLRLIYYSQIVNDFQKGDIAEGYSVSREKKESFPLTVTSAQKNPTAFYLCASRQAPYEQYFGPGTRLTVT.

The chain is built from TRBV9 and TRBJ2-5; D is ambiguous. The CDR3 covers 13 residues. The V end was cut by 1 base, the J end by 0 bases, with 4 bases between. Germline values: CDR1 SGDLS, CDR2 YYNGEE. CDR3 residues: CASSVLNQETQYF. The CDR3 DNA sequence: TGTGCCAGCAGCGTACTTAACCAAGAGACCCAGTACTTC. The whole variable domain, filled in from reference TRBV9 and TRBJ2-5, reads DSGVTQTPKHLITATGQRVTLRCSPRSGDLSVYWYQQSLDQGLQFLIQYYNGEERAKGNILERFSAQQFPDLHSELNLSSLELGDSALYFCASSVLNQETQYFGPGTRLLVL.

The chain is built from TRBV5-4 and TRBJ2-5; TRBD1 agrees at 12 bases. Looked up from germline, CDR1 is SGHNT and CDR2 is YYREEE (reference sequence). CDR3 size: 16 residues. Trimming at V came to 4 bases and at J to 2 bases, leaving 6 bases not matched to a gene. CDR3 nucleotides: TGTGCCAGCAGCACCGGGACAGGGGGCTTTCAAGAGACCCAGTACTTC. Its translation: CASSTGTGGFQETQYF. Drawing the rest from reference TRBV5-4 and TRBJ2-5, the complete variable domain is ETGVTQSPTHLIKTRGQQVTLRCSSQSGHNTVSWYQQALGQGPQFIFQYYREEENGRGNFPPRFSGLQFPNYSSELNVNALELDDSALYLCASSTGTGGFQETQYFGPGTRLLVL.

The rearrangement joins TRBV5-4 to TRBJ2-2; 10 bases map to TRBD2. Germline CDR1 reads SGHNT; CDR2 reads YYREEE (reference sequence). V dropped 1 base and J dropped 5; count of bases not matched to a gene: 5. This CDR3 is built from 16 residues. DNA of the CDR3: TGTGCCAGCAGCTTGAGCCTAGCGGGAGAGACCGGGGAGCTGTTTTTT. This translates into CASSLSLAGETGELFF.

The chain has TRBV6-5 and TRBJ1-4; D is uncertain. Germline-derived CDR1 and CDR2 are MNHEY and SVGAGI. The CDR3 totals 13 residues. Trimming cost V 0 bases and J 5 bases, with 4 bases left between them. This CDR3 is CASSYSPNEKLFF. The CDR3 DNA reads as TGTGCCAGCAGTTACTCTCCAAATGAAAAACTGTTTTTT.

This clone was detected once. V gene TRBV5-4 combines with J gene TRBJ2-3; 8 bases line up with TRBD2. The germline CDR1 and CDR2 sequences are SGHNT and YYREEE (reference sequence). CDR3 length equals 15 residues. V was pared by 1 base and J by 2 bases, with 3 bases of the junction left unmatched. The CDR3 nucleotides read TGTGCCAGCAGCTTGACTAGCGGACCCACAGATACGCAGTATTTT. Protein sequence: CASSLTSGPTDTQYF.

The chain combines TRBV6-5 with TRBJ1-2, with 9 bases fitting TRBD1. Germline V lookup: CDR1 MNHEY, CDR2 SVGAGI. The CDR3 is 15 residues long. V shed 6 bases and J 3 bases; nucleotides not matched to a gene: 8. This chain's CDR3 is CASSKRGQGYYGYTF. As DNA, the CDR3 is TGTGCCAGCAGCAAACGGGGACAGGGCTACTATGGCTACACCTTC.

The genes are TRBV5-4 and TRBJ1-3; 10 bases align to TRBD1. The CDR3 runs 15 residues. Germline-derived CDR1 and CDR2 are SGHNT and YYREEE (reference sequence). V gave up 5 bases and J gave up 4 bases; unmatched junction bases: 6. The CDR3 region has the DNA TGTGCCAGCAGTTCTCCGGGACAGGGGGGAAACACCATATATTTT. Translation: CASSSPGQGGNTIYF.